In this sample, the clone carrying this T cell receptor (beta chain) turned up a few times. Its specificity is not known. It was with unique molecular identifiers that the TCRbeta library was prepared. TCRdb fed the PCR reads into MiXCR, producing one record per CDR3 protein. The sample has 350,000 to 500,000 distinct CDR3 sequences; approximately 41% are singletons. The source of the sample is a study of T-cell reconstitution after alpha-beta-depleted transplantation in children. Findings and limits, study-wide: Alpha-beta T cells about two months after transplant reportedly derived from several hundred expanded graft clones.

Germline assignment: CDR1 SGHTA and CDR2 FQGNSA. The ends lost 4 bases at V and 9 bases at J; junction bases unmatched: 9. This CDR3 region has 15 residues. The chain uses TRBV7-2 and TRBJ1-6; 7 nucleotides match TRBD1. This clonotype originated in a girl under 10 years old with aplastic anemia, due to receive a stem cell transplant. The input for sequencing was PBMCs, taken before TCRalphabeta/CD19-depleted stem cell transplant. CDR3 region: CASSSHRGSGSPLHF. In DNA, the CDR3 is TGTGCCAGCAGCTCACACAGGGGTTCGGGTTCACCCCTCCACTTT.